The rows below give T cell receptor beta chains drawn from one sample of a study of blood T cell repertoires in COVID-19. Sequencing was performed with immunoSEQ multiplex PCR; in TCRdb, only in-frame clones are kept and a portion is missing. The sample holds some 150,000 clones, approximately 84% seen once. Input material: peripheral blood. These receptors were collected from a man aged 35-49 years who had recovered from COVID-19. CDR3s include the opening cysteine and the closing phenylalanine or tryptophan. D genes are given only for firm matches. Rows give clone size only sometimes, using once, few, many, or a class for an expanded clone.

d_call clone_size j_call v_call cdr3_nt cdr3_aa
- - TRBJ2-3 TRBV2 TGTGCCAGCAATAGTAGATTTAGCACAGATACGCAGTATTTT CASNSRFSTDTQYF
TRBD1 - TRBJ1-1 TRBV28 TGTGCCAGCGGACAGGGGGGGACGATGAACACTGAAGCTTTCTTT CASGQGGTMNTEAFF
TRBD1 - TRBJ1-2 TRBV11-2 TGTGCCAGCAGCTCGACAGGGGGGAACTATGGCTACACCTTC CASSSTGGNYGYTF
- - TRBJ2-7 TRBV7-2 TGTGCCAGCAGCTCAGACTGGTCCGAGCAGTACTTC CASSSDWSEQYF
- - TRBJ2-5 TRBV27 TGTGCCAGCAGTTTCCAGGGTCAAGAGACCCAGTACTTC CASSFQGQETQYF
- - TRBJ1-3 TRBV28 TGTGCCAGCAGGGTGTACACCGCCTCTGGAAACACCATATATTTT CASRVYTASGNTIYF
- - TRBJ2-1 TRBV19 TGTGCCAGTAGTATAGGCAGATACAATGAGCAGTTCTTC CASSIGRYNEQFF
- medium-sized TRBJ2-5 TRBV4-3 TGCGCCAGCAGCCAAGGTGGTGGAGAAGAGACCCAGTACTTC CASSQGGGEETQYF
- - TRBJ1-2 TRBV27 TGTGCCAGCAGTTTGAGAGGGGGAGAAGGCTACACCTTC CASSLRGGEGYTF
TRBD1 - TRBJ2-5 TRBV7-9 TGTGCCAGCAGCTTACGGACAGGTCTCGAGACCCAGTACTTC CASSLRTGLETQYF
- - TRBJ2-2 TRBV4-1 TGCGCCAGCAGCGAAGAAGGGACTCCTGCCGGGGAGCTGTTTTTT CASSEEGTPAGELFF
- - TRBJ2-3 TRBV4-1 TGCGCCAGCAGCCAAGGAAGACGGGGGGCCACAGATACGCAGTATTTT CASSQGRRGATDTQYF
TRBD2 - TRBJ2-3 TRBV10-2 TGCGCCAGCAGCCACACTAGCGGGCTCACAGATACGCAGTATTTT CASSHTSGLTDTQYF
- - TRBJ1-5 TRBV4-1 TGCGCCAGCAGCCAAGCTATAGGGGGTCGTCAGCCCCAGCATTTT CASSQAIGGRQPQHF
- once TRBJ2-2 TRBV29-1 TGCAGCGTCCCGGGACTCACAAACACCGGGGAGCTGTTTTTT CSVPGLTNTGELFF
TRBD1 - TRBJ1-2 TRBV28 TGTGCCAGCAGTTTGGGGACAGGGGACTATGGCTACACCTTC CASSLGTGDYGYTF
TRBD1 - TRBJ1-1 TRBV7-9 TGTGCCACCTCAGGCATAGGAGACAGGGAGTCGGGTGAAGCTTTCTTT CATSGIGDRESGEAFF
TRBD1 - TRBJ1-3 TRBV19 TGTGCCACAAATCCGACAGGGGGAAACACCATATATTTT CATNPTGGNTIYF
- - TRBJ2-7 TRBV19 TGTGCCAGTGCCAGGGCAGGGGACTACGAGCAGTACTTC CASARAGDYEQYF
- - TRBJ1-6 TRBV28 TGTGCCAGCAGCAGGGCCCCATCGCCCCTCCACTTT CASSRAPSPLHF
- - TRBJ2-3 TRBV6-5 TGTGCCAGCAGTCCCTACTCAGATACGCAGTATTTT CASSPYSDTQYF
TRBD1 - TRBJ2-7 TRBV5-4 TGTGCCAGCAGCTCGGACAGGCCGAGCTCCTACGAGCAGTACTTC CASSSDRPSSYEQYF
TRBD1 - TRBJ2-7 TRBV29-1 TGCAGCGTGGGACAGGGTCAGTCGTACGAGCAGTACTTC CSVGQGQSYEQYF
- - TRBJ1-6 TRBV25-1 TGTGCCAGCCTCCAGGGATTTAATTCACCCCTCCACTTT CASLQGFNSPLHF
- - TRBJ2-7 TRBV14 TGTGCCAGCAGCCAAGGTCAGGTGAGCTCCTACGAGCAGTACTTC CASSQGQVSSYEQYF
- - TRBJ1-1 TRBV28 TGTGCCAGCAGCTCTATGGGGGCTGAGATCATGAACACTGAAGCTTTCTTT CASSSMGAEIMNTEAFF
- - TRBJ1-3 TRBV7-9 TGTGCCAGCAGCTTAACCCCAATGAGTGTCTCTGGAAACACCATATATTTT CASSLTPMSVSGNTIYF
- - TRBJ1-4 TRBV7-9 TGTGCCAGCAGCTTCCGAAGGGAGGGTGAAAAACTGTTTTTT CASSFRREGEKLFF
- few TRBJ1-5 TRBV7-9 TGTGCCAGCAGCCCGCGTCTGAGGAAAAATCAGCCCCAGCATTTT CASSPRLRKNQPQHF
- - TRBJ2-7 TRBV5-6 TGTGCCAGCAGCTCGCCAGTCTACGAGCAGTACTTC CASSSPVYEQYF
- - TRBJ2-7 TRBV5-1 TGCGCCAGCAGCTTGGATGGCGGGGCCAACGAGCAGTACTTC CASSLDGGANEQYF
- - TRBJ1-2 TRBV4-1 TGCGCCAGCAGCCAAGAGCAGGGGAACTATGGCTACACCTTC CASSQEQGNYGYTF
- - TRBJ1-6 TRBV7-2 TGTGCCAGCAGCCCCTGGGGGCTCAATTCACCCCTCCACTTT CASSPWGLNSPLHF
- - TRBJ2-1 TRBV9 TGTGCCAGCAGCGTAGGTGGTGGGAGCCTTTCCTACAATGAGCAGTTCTTC CASSVGGGSLSYNEQFF
TRBD1 - TRBJ2-3 TRBV19 TGTGCCAGTAGTATAGATAAGGGGGCCGGCACAGATACGCAGTATTTT CASSIDKGAGTDTQYF
- - TRBJ2-3 TRBV7-8 TGTGCCAGCAATGGGGCGACGCGGACCCGAACAGATACGCAGTATTTT CASNGATRTRTDTQYF
TRBD1 - TRBJ1-2 TRBV7-2 TGTGCCAGCAGCTCCGTAGGGACAGAGTATGGCTACACCTTC CASSSVGTEYGYTF